Shown below are 30 T cell receptor beta chains from a single sample sequenced in a study of identifying expanded T cells in peripheral blood. Method: immunoSEQ multiplex PCR; TCRdb's copy keeps in-frame clones and lacks some. Of some 120,000 clones listed, approximately 80% were seen once; the top ten hold approximately 3%. The sample comprised blood. The receptor set was obtained from a person aged 18 to 70 in good health.

The chain recombines TRBV4-1 with TRBJ2-4; 8 bases line up with TRBD1. In germline, CDR1 is MGHRA, CDR2 YSYEKL. The CDR3 runs 16 residues. The V segment lost 0 bases and the J segment 2 bases; nucleotides outside the gene matches: 3. CDR3 DNA: TGCGCCAGCAGCCAAGAAAACAGGGGGACCAAAAACATTCAGTACTTC. Its translation: CASSQENRGTKNIQYF.

This rearrangement joins TRBV19 to TRBJ1-2; 7 bases match TRBD1. The ends lost 6 bases at V and 3 bases at J; junction bases unmatched: 4. The CDR3 consists of 13 residues. The V gene's germline CDR1 is LNHDA and CDR2 SQIVND (reference sequence). The CDR3 DNA sequence: TGTGCCAGTAGGCCGGGACAGCACTATGGCTACACCTTC. This sequence encodes CASRPGQHYGYTF.

V usage is TRBV5-1 and J usage is TRBJ1-3; no definite D call. The CDR3 runs 16 residues. The germline V and J ends were trimmed by 0 bases and 1 base, with 11 bases remaining between them. Germline V gene lookup returns CDR1 SGHRS and CDR2 YFSETQ. In DNA form, the CDR3 reads TGCGCCAGCAGCTTGGGATTGGAGGGTTCTGGAAACACCATATATTTT. Translation gives CASSLGLEGSGNTIYF.

This chain connects TRBV5-1 to TRBJ2-3; D is unclear. Germline values: CDR1 SGHRS, CDR2 YFSETQ. The V gene lost 4 bases and the J gene lost 0 bases, with 12 bases spanning the gap. The CDR3 extends over 15 amino acids. The CDR3, as DNA: TGCGCCAGCAGCGCCCGGGTGGGCAGCACAGATACGCAGTATTTT. It translates to CASSARVGSTDTQYF.

Only a few counts were recorded for this clone. The chain is built from TRBV25-1 and TRBJ2-7; no definite D call. Trimming cost V 8 bases and J 1 base, with 6 bases left between them. CDR1 MGHDK and CDR2 SYGVNS come from the germline V gene. The CDR3 totals 11 residues. CDR3 region: CASQISYEQYF. CDR3 bases: TGTGCCAGCCAAATTTCCTACGAGCAGTACTTC.

The genes are TRBV6-5 and TRBJ1-2, with TRBD1 as a possible D gene (5 bases). V was trimmed by 0 bases and J by 4 bases, leaving 12 bases between them. Germline lookup yields CDR1 MNHEY and CDR2 SVGAGI. This CDR3 has 15 residues. CDR3 region: CASSYSGRLSYGYTF. In DNA form, the CDR3 reads TGTGCCAGCAGTTACTCGGGACGGCTTTCCTATGGCTACACCTTC.

V is TRBV5-6 and J is TRBJ1-2; the D is unclear. Trimming stripped 1 base from V and 14 bases from J, with 12 bases between. Germline V gene sequence: CDR1 SGHDT, CDR2 YYEEEE. The CDR3 is made up of 11 amino acids. The CDR3 nucleotides read TGTGCCAGCAGCTTGTATGGGATGTGGACCTTC. Protein sequence: CASSLYGMWTF.

This clone ranks as medium-sized. The chain combines TRBV2 with TRBJ2-7, with TRBD2 as a possible D gene (6 bases). Germline V gives CDR1 SNHLY, CDR2 FYNNEI. Deletions cut 7 bases from V and 3 bases from J, with 13 bases between. There are 13 residues in the CDR3. In DNA, the CDR3 is TGTGCCAGCACGGGGGTGTTGGGCTACGAGCAGTACTTC. Residues: CASTGVLGYEQYF.

J is TRBJ2-3 and V is TRBV5-4; the D is unclear. Germline CDR1 and CDR2: SGHNT and YYREEE (reference sequence). Trimming stripped 3 bases from V and 0 bases from J, with 14 bases between. The CDR3 contains 16 residues. CDR3 DNA sequence: TGTGCCAGCAGCTCGTTGGCTTACCCTAGCACAGATACGCAGTATTTT. As protein: CASSSLAYPSTDTQYF.

This chain links TRBV25-1 with TRBJ1-2, with D unresolved. Germline V gives CDR1 MGHDK, CDR2 SYGVNS. The CDR3 covers 16 residues. V was pared by 7 bases and J by 4 bases, with 22 bases between. Here the CDR3 DNA reads TGTGCCAGCATGGAGACGCGAGGAAACGGGCTCTATGGCTACACCTTC. It encodes CASMETRGNGLYGYTF.

This clone ranks as medium-sized. The chain carries TRBV19 and TRBJ1-1; D remains unclear. Germline CDR1 LNHDA, CDR2 SQIVND (reference sequence). With 5 bases removed from V and 1 base from J, the gap between germline ends came to 11 bases. CDR3 size: 14 residues. CDR3 sequence: CASSLYDWNTEAFF. CDR3 nucleotides: TGTGCCAGTAGTCTTTACGATTGGAACACTGAAGCTTTCTTT.

Regarding this clone: The identical CDR3 is also encoded by other nucleotide sequences in the sample. This chain uses TRBV13 with TRBJ1-5, with D unclear. Germline V CDR1 and CDR2: PRHDT, FYEKMQ (reference sequence). This CDR3 has 13 residues. V was clipped by 3 bases and J by 0 bases, with 3 bases between them. The CDR3 here is CASSFGSNQPQHF. The CDR3 DNA sequence: TGTGCCAGCAGCTTCGGTAGCAATCAGCCCCAGCATTTT.

About this clone: This sample includes further DNA sequences coding for the same CDR3. V usage is TRBV7-2 and J usage is TRBJ1-1; D is ambiguous. Germline CDR1 SGHTA, CDR2 FQGNSA. The germline V and J ends were trimmed by 2 bases and 0 bases, with 4 bases remaining between them. The CDR3 has 13 residues. CDR3 sequence (DNA): TGTGCCAGCAGCTTATCGATGAACACTGAAGCTTTCTTT. Amino acid sequence: CASSLSMNTEAFF. The whole variable domain, remainder taken from reference TRBV7-2 and TRBJ1-1, is GAGVSQSPSNKVTEKGKDVELRCDPISGHTALYWYRQSLGQGLEFLIYFQGNSAPDKSGLPSDRFSAERTGGSVSTLTIQRTQQEDSAVYLCASSLSMNTEAFFGQGTRLTVV.

The count of this clone is one. The genes are TRBV11-2 and TRBJ1-5; D gene ambiguous. The CDR3 length is 15 residues. Looked up from germline, CDR1 is SGHAT and CDR2 is FQNNGV. V lost 0 bases and J lost 6, with 12 bases in between. CDR3 bases: TGTGCCAGCAGCTTAGATTGGGGATCGGGTCAGCCCCAGCATTTT. This codes for CASSLDWGSGQPQHF.

This chain uses TRBV7-9 with TRBJ2-1, with TRBD2 matching 8 bases. V lost 2 bases, J lost 15 bases, and 9 bases stayed unmatched. Germline-derived CDR1 and CDR2 are SEHNR and FQNEAQ (reference sequence). This CDR3 is 13 amino acids long. The CDR3 is CASSLIERGLLFF. Written as DNA, the CDR3 is TGTGCCAGCAGCTTAATAGAGCGGGGGTTGTTGTTCTTC.

The chain carries TRBV10-3 and TRBJ1-1, with D tentatively TRBD1 (6 bases). The CDR3 consists of 12 residues. V was trimmed by 10 bases and J by 1 base, leaving 10 bases between them. Germline assignment: CDR1 ENHRY and CDR2 SYGVKD. CDR3 amino acids: CATTGTNTEAFF. CDR3 in DNA: TGTGCCACAACAGGGACGAACACTGAAGCTTTCTTT.

The J gene is TRBJ1-2, the V gene TRBV7-9, with TRBD1 matching 7 bases. The germline gives CDR1 SEHNR, CDR2 FQNEAQ (reference sequence). This CDR3 comprises 15 residues. With V trimmed by 6 bases and J by 4 bases, 11 bases remained unmatched. CDR3 nucleotide sequence: TGTGCCAGCAGTCCAAATAACAGGGGATCCTATGGCTACACCTTC. Translating gives CASSPNNRGSYGYTF.

This clone was detected only a few times. The rearrangement links TRBV7-2 to TRBJ1-1; a possible D gene is TRBD1 (6 bases). The germline V and J ends were trimmed by 0 bases and 5 bases, with 10 bases remaining between them. The germline V gene encodes CDR1 SGHTA and CDR2 FQGNSA. This CDR3 comprises 14 residues. The CDR3 loop is CASSLAQGMTEAFF. The CDR3 nucleotides are TGTGCCAGCAGCTTAGCCCAGGGGATGACTGAAGCTTTCTTT.

The chain links TRBV4-1 to TRBJ1-4; TRBD1 matches at 7 bases. Germline lookup yields CDR1 MGHRA and CDR2 YSYEKL. The CDR3 length is 15 residues. V trimming: 3 bases; J trimming: 6 bases; junction bases outside the gene matches: 7. Here the CDR3 DNA reads TGCGCCAGCAGCCAGCCCCAGGGGGTATATGAAAAACTGTTTTTT. As protein: CASSQPQGVYEKLFF.

This chain joins TRBV5-4 and TRBJ1-4; D is unresolved. CDR1 is SGHNT and CDR2 is YYREEE in the germline V gene (reference sequence). V lost 0 bases and J 10 bases, leaving 10 bases between the germline ends. The CDR3 extends over 13 amino acids. The CDR3 is CASSLGAEGKLFF. DNA for the CDR3: TGTGCCAGCAGCTTGGGGGCAGAGGGAAAACTGTTTTTT.

The chain combines TRBV19 with TRBJ2-1; no clear D gene. The length of the CDR3 is 13 residues. The germline gives CDR1 LNHDA, CDR2 SQIVND (reference sequence). V was shortened by 2 bases and J by 5 bases, with 7 bases between the two germline ends. CDR3 loop: CASSINPHNEQFF. The CDR3 bases are TGTGCCAGTAGTATAAACCCTCACAATGAGCAGTTCTTC.

This clone was recorded only once. The genes are TRBV2 and TRBJ1-4; no definite D call. Germline assignment: CDR1 SNHLY and CDR2 FYNNEI. The V and J ends lost 1 base and 8 bases respectively, with 17 bases between them. CDR3 length equals 16 residues. DNA of the CDR3: TGTGCCAGCAGTGAAGGCGGGTTCGGAGGTTGGGAAAAACTGTTTTTT. Translating gives CASSEGGFGGWEKLFF.

This clone was seen once. The V and J genes are TRBV7-3 and TRBJ2-6; D gene ambiguous. This CDR3 contains 17 residues. Per germline, CDR1 SGHTA and CDR2 FQGTGA. Trimming stripped 2 bases from V and 0 bases from J, with 11 bases between. The CDR3 nucleotides read TGTGCCAGCAGCTTAGATCCCAGGCACTCTGGGGCCAACGTCCTGACTTTC. Its protein is CASSLDPRHSGANVLTF. Supplemented by reference TRBV7-3 and TRBJ2-6, the full variable domain reads GAGVSQTPSNKVTEKGKYVELRCDPISGHTALYWYRQSLGQGPEFLIYFQGTGAADDSGLPNDRFFAVRPEGSVSTLKIQRTERGDSAVYLCASSLDPRHSGANVLTFGAGSRLTVL.

Worth noting for this clone: At one end the junction does not follow the germline gene, possibly because of a read error. J is TRBJ2-2 and V is TRBV5-6, with 12 bases aligning to TRBD1. In germline, CDR1 is SGHDT, CDR2 YYEEEE. The CDR3 is made up of 16 amino acids. Here the CDR3 reads CASSLVGTGGAGALFF. In DNA form, the CDR3 reads TGTGCCAGCAGCTTGGTAGGGACAGGGGGCGCAGGGGCGCTGTTTTTT.

This chain uses TRBV18 with TRBJ1-2; a possible D gene is TRBD1 (5 bases). The CDR3 length is 13 residues. CDR1 KGHSH and CDR2 LQKENI come from the germline V gene. The V end was cut by 6 bases, the J end by 4 bases, with 12 bases between. In DNA, the CDR3 is TGTGCCAGCTCCCCTAGGGGAGGCTATGGCTACACCTTC. As protein: CASSPRGGYGYTF.

The chain recombines TRBV19 with TRBJ1-6, with 11 bases identical to TRBD1. Looked up from germline, CDR1 is LNHDA and CDR2 is SQIVND (reference sequence). This CDR3 comprises 15 residues. V shed 10 bases and J 6 bases; nucleotides not matched to a gene: 8. The CDR3 loop reads CATRWGQGGNSPLHF. DNA of the CDR3: TGTGCCACCCGGTGGGGACAGGGGGGTAATTCACCCCTCCACTTT.

The chain uses TRBV7-8 and TRBJ2-2; 9 positions agree with TRBD2. With 0 bases clipped from V and 4 bases from J, the junction kept 3 bases outside the gene matches. This CDR3 region has 16 residues. Per the germline V gene, CDR1 is SGHVS and CDR2 is FQNEAQ. For the CDR3, the DNA is TGTGCCAGCAGCTTAGCTAGCGGGGGACTCACCGGGGAGCTGTTTTTT. It specifies CASSLASGGLTGELFF.

The V gene is TRBV19, the J gene TRBJ2-7; D not certain. The germline V gene has CDR1 LNHDA and CDR2 SQIVND (reference sequence). CDR3 length: 14 residues. V was cut by 5 bases and J by 4 bases, with 15 bases left in between. The CDR3 protein is CASSLQKGRYEQYF. CDR3 DNA sequence: TGTGCCAGTAGTCTGCAGAAGGGCCGGTACGAGCAGTACTTC.

This chain joins TRBV19 and TRBJ1-1; unclear D gene. This CDR3 region has 12 residues. CDR1 LNHDA and CDR2 SQIVND come from the germline V gene (reference sequence). V shed 3 bases and J shed 0 bases, with 2 bases lying between them. CDR3 sequence: CASSILNTEAFF. CDR3 sequence (DNA): TGTGCCAGTAGTATCCTGAACACTGAAGCTTTCTTT.

In its sample, this clone was seen a few times. This chain's CDR3 is CASSQRLNYGYTF. CDR3 sequence (DNA): TGTGCCAGCAGTCAAAGGCTTAACTATGGCTACACCTTC. This chain links TRBV27 with TRBJ1-2, with D unclear. V was cut by 5 bases and J by 1 base, with 8 bases left in between. The CDR3 is made up of 13 amino acids. The germline V gene has CDR1 MNHEY and CDR2 SMNVEV (reference sequence).